The source of this T cell receptor beta chain is a study of regulatory T cells in long-lasting Graves disease. Turning to the study itself: Persistent Graves' disease required over 5 years of antithyroid drugs and positive TSH receptor antibodies.

According to the study, TCR beta libraries were built with iRepertoire HTBI primers and CDR3-region Arm-PCR. Per the original data handling: Across the samples, identification revealed about 62 TRBV and 12 to 15 TRBJ segments. MiXCR was run by TCRdb on the multiplex PCR reads, yielding one entry per CDR3 protein. V and J calls and clone size were set by TCRdb, not the authors. This sample has 400,000 to 500,000 distinct CDR3 sequences, with 20% found just once. The CDR3 sequence is 15 residues long. Germline V gene lookup returns CDR1 SSHAT and CDR2 FNYEAQ (reference sequence). The table lists this clonotype with many counts. Antigen unknown. One junction end does not reproduce the germline sequence, and a read error may be involved. Broader study findings: TRBV28, TRBJ1-2 and TRBJ2-5 were segments that persistent disease favored.

Indicated time point: persistent/refractory GD, antithyroid drugs over 5 years with positive TRAb. PBMCs provided the RNA from which the TCR library was made. Nine milliliters of peripheral blood went into EDTA tubes. This clonotype originated in a female donor with Graves disease. The source material was peripheral blood mononuclear cells (PBMCs), sampled when the disease was refractory, from a patient treated with antithyroid drugs. The rearrangement links TRBV7-7 to TRBJ2-5, with D perhaps TRBD1 (6 bases). The CDR3: CASSQGQLDQETQYF. CDR3 coding DNA: TGTGCTAGCAGCCAAGGACAGCTGGACCAAGAGACCCAGTACTTC.